A single sample gave rise to the 13 T cell receptor beta chains below, sequenced in a study of blood T cells in healthy people across ages. Together with a sample-barcoded 5' primer, a J-beta primer mix was included in a second PCR lasting roughly 6 to 12 cycles. From the 5' RACE reads, TCRdb called clonotypes with MiXCR, one entry per CDR3 protein. The sample has roughly 800,000 distinct CDR3 sequences, roughly 25% seen once. These data also featured in a second study, about T cells of mothers and their children.

Sequencing was performed on blood. Source of these receptors: a boy aged 5 to 17 in good health.

This clonotype was observed a handful of times. V gene TRBV20-1 combines with J gene TRBJ1-1, with 9 bases fitting TRBD1. Germline assignment: CDR1 DFQATT and CDR2 SNEGSKA (reference sequence). V dropped 3 bases and J dropped 4; count of bases not matched to a gene: 6. The CDR3 is 14 amino acids. CDR3 in DNA: TGCAGTGCTAGTCCGGGACAGGGTCCCACTGAAGCTTTCTTT. Protein product: CSASPGQGPTEAFF.

This clonotype was found a few times. This sequence joins TRBV29-1 and TRBJ2-3; 8 bases map to TRBD2. V was clipped by 4 bases and J by 2 bases; unmatched bases: 5. Germline values: CDR1 SQVTM, CDR2 ANQGSEA. CDR3 size: 14 residues. The CDR3 protein is CSVALAGPTDTQYF. CDR3 DNA sequence: TGCAGCGTTGCGCTAGCGGGCCCCACAGATACGCAGTATTTT.

The chain couples TRBV7-9 to TRBJ2-7, with 8 bases matching TRBD1. With 5 bases clipped from V and 3 bases from J, the junction kept 9 bases outside the gene matches. The CDR3 spans 15 residues. Looked up from germline, CDR1 is SEHNR and CDR2 is FQNEAQ (reference sequence). The DNA for the CDR3 is TGTGCCAGCAGCCACCGGGACAGGCTAGACTACGAGCAGTACTTC. Protein: CASSHRDRLDYEQYF.

J is TRBJ1-5 and V is TRBV28; D gene uncertain. V was pared by 6 bases and J by 7 bases, with 13 bases between. The CDR3 sequence is 13 residues long. The germline gives CDR1 MDHEN, CDR2 SYDVKM. Here the CDR3 DNA reads TGTGCCAGCAGGGGGAAGTACTTACAGCCCCAGCATTTT. Amino acid sequence: CASRGKYLQPQHF.

The chain recombines TRBV29-1 with TRBJ2-5; D is perhaps TRBD1 or TRBD2 (6 bases each). Germline-derived CDR1 and CDR2 are SQVTM and ANQGSEA. This CDR3 has 15 residues. Trimming removed 3 bases from V and 2 bases from J, with 16 bases in between. The chain's CDR3 is CSVEGSGDLQETQYF. CDR3 sequence (DNA): TGCAGCGTTGAGGGTTCAGGGGACTTACAAGAGACCCAGTACTTC. The variable domain in full, with the rest retrieved from reference TRBV29-1 and TRBJ2-5, is SAVISQKPSRDICQRGTSLTIQCQVDSQVTMMFWYRQQPGQSLTLIATANQGSEATYESGFVIDKFPISRPNLTFSTLTVSNMSPEDSSIYLCSVEGSGDLQETQYFGPGTRLLVL.

The gene calls are TRBV30 and TRBJ1-2; TRBD1 might be the D (5 bases). Looked up from germline, CDR1 is GTSNPN and CDR2 is SVGIG (reference sequence). The CDR3 extends over 13 amino acids. The V gene lost 2 bases and the J gene lost 2 bases, with 9 bases spanning the gap. In DNA, the CDR3 is TGTGCCTGGAGTAAGGCAGGGAACTATGGCTACACCTTC. Residues: CAWSKAGNYGYTF.

This clonotype was counted a few times. This chain links TRBV5-1 with TRBJ2-3; TRBD1 matches 9 bases. This CDR3 comprises 16 residues. Germline CDR1 SGHRS, CDR2 YFSETQ. Unmatched junction bases numbered 10, after V lost 4 bases and J lost 4 bases. This CDR3 reads CASSPGGTGFADTQYF. The CDR3 nucleotides are TGCGCCAGCAGCCCGGGCGGGACAGGGTTTGCAGATACGCAGTATTTT.

The J gene is TRBJ2-5, the V gene TRBV20-1; maybe TRBD1 (6 bases). The J call may be incorrect, as the DNA end agrees better with TRBJ2-7. Germline V gene sequence: CDR1 DFQATT, CDR2 SNEGSKA (reference sequence). The CDR3 totals 14 residues. This CDR3 is CSAMPGHSSYEQYF. In DNA form, the CDR3 reads TGCAGTGCCATGCCGGGACATAGCTCCTACGAGCAGTACTTC.

This clonotype was seen only a few times. This chain joins TRBV9 and TRBJ2-1, with 13 bases aligning to TRBD2. Unmatched junction bases numbered 6, after V lost 4 bases and J lost 8 bases. CDR3 length: 15 amino acids. Germline CDR1 reads SGDLS; CDR2 reads YYNGEE. Here the CDR3 DNA reads TGTGCCAGCAGCCCTACTAGCGGGGGGGCCTATGAGCAGTTCTTC. This gives the protein CASSPTSGGAYEQFF.

V and J are TRBV27 and TRBJ2-2; D unclear. The V end was cut by 6 bases, the J end by 2 bases, with 10 bases between. Germline CDR1 MNHEY, CDR2 SMNVEV (reference sequence). This CDR3 contains 14 residues. Written as DNA, the CDR3 is TGTGCCAGCAGACCAGGTATCAACACCGGGGAGCTGTTTTTT. It codes for CASRPGINTGELFF.

CDR3 coding DNA: TGTGCCAGCAGGGTTGCCCTAGCTTCCAATGAGCAGTTCTTC. It translates to CASRVALASNEQFF. The V call is TRBV12-3 or TRBV12-4, the J call TRBJ2-1, with D possibly matching TRBD2 (5 bases). V lost 6 bases and J 6 bases, leaving 15 bases between the germline ends. CDR3 length equals 14 residues.

This clonotype was found a few times. The chain couples TRBV3-1 to TRBJ1-2; D is unclear. Germline loops: CDR1 LGHDT, CDR2 YNNKEL (reference sequence). This CDR3 contains 13 residues. V lost 4 bases, J lost 4 bases, and 10 bases lay in between. This CDR3 is CASSPRKPYGYTF. In DNA, the CDR3 is TGTGCCAGCAGCCCTAGAAAACCCTATGGCTACACCTTC. The complete variable domain, with remaining parts taken from reference TRBV3-1 and TRBJ1-2, reads DTAVSQTPKYLVTQMGNDKSIKCEQNLGHDTMYWYKQDSKKFLKIMFSYNNKELIINETVPNRFSPKSPDKAHLNLHINSLELGDSAVYFCASSPRKPYGYTFGSGTRLTVV.

This clonotype was picked up a small number of times. V and J are TRBV28 and TRBJ2-1; 11 nucleotides align to TRBD1. The assigned J gene may be wrong: the sequence end matches TRBJ2-7 better. The CDR3 consists of 16 residues. Per the germline V gene, CDR1 is MDHEN and CDR2 is SYDVKM. The CDR3 DNA sequence: TGTGCCAGCAGTTTGACCCTCGGGGGACAGGGGGGCGAGCAGTACTTC. Protein sequence: CASSLTLGGQGGEQYF.